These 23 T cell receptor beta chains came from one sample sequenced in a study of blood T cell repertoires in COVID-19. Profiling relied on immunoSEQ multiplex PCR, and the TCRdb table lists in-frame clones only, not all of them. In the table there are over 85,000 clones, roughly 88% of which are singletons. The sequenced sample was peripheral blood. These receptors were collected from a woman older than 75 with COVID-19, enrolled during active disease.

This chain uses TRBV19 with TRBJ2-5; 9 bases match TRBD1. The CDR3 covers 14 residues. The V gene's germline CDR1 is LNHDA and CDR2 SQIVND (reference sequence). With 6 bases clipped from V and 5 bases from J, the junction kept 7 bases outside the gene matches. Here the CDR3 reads CASSDRTGVETQYF. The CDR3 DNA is TGTGCCAGTAGCGACCGGACAGGGGTTGAGACCCAGTACTTC.

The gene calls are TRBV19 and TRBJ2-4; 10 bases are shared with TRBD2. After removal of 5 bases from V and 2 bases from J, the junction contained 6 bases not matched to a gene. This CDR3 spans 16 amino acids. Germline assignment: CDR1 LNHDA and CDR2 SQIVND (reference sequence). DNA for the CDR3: TGTGCCAGTAGTCCCGGGACTAGCGTGCCCAAAAACATTCAGTACTTC. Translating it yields CASSPGTSVPKNIQYF.

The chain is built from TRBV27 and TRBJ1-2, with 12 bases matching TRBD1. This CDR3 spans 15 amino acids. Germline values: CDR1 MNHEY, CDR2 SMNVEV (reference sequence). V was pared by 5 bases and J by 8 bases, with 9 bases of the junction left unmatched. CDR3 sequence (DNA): TGTGCCAGCAGTACCCGGGACAGGGGGCGGTGGGGCTACACCTTC. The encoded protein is CASSTRDRGRWGYTF.

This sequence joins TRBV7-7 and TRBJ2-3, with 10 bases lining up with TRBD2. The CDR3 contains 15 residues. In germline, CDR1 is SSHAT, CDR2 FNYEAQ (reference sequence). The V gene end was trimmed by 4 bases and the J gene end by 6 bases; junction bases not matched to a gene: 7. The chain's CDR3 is CASSSSGRQADTQYF. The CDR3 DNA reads TGTGCCAGCAGCTCTAGCGGGAGACAAGCGGATACGCAGTATTTT.

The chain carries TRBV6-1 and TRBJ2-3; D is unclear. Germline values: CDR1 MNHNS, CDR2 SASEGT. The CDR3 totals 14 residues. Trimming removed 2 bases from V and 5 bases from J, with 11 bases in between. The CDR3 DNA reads TGTGCCAGCAGTGAAACATTCCCCCTAGATACGCAGTATTTT. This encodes CASSETFPLDTQYF.

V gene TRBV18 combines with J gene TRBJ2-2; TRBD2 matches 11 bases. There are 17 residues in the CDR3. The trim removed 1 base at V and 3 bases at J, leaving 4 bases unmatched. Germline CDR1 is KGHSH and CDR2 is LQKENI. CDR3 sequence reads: CASSPLLAGGDTGELFF. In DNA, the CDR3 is TGTGCCAGCTCACCACTCCTAGCGGGGGGTGACACCGGGGAGCTGTTTTTT.

CDR3 nucleotides: TGCAGCGTACGAGCGGGAAGCTACGAGCAGTACTTC. Its translation is CSVRAGSYEQYF. The rearrangement uses TRBV29-1 and TRBJ2-7, with 7 nucleotides matching TRBD2. Germline-derived CDR1 and CDR2 are SQVTM and ANQGSEA. The CDR3 runs 12 residues. Germline trimming cut 6 bases from V and 3 bases from J; bases unmatched to any gene: 5.

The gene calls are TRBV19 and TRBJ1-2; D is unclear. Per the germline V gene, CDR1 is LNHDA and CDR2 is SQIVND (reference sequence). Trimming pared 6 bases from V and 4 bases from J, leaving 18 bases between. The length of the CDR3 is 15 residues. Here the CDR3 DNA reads TGTGCCAGTAGGAGACAAGGAGGTTATTCCTATGGCTACACCTTC. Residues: CASRRQGGYSYGYTF.

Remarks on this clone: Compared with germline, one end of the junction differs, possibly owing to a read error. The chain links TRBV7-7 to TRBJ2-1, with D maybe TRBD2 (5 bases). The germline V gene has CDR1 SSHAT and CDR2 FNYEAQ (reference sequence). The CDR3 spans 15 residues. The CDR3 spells CASSPLWARRDEQFF. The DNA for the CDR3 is TGTGCTAGCAGCCCTCTCTGGGCTCGGCGGGATGAGCAGTTCTTC.

CDR3 coding DNA: TGTGCCAGCAGCTTACTACAAAGGGGACAGGGTGCCGAGCAGTACTTC. It encodes CASSLLQRGQGAEQYF. This sequence joins TRBV7-9 and TRBJ2-7, with 9 nucleotides matching TRBD1. This CDR3 contains 16 residues. Trimming cost V 2 bases and J 6 bases; bases outside gene matches: 11. Germline-derived CDR1 and CDR2 are SEHNR and FQNEAQ (reference sequence).

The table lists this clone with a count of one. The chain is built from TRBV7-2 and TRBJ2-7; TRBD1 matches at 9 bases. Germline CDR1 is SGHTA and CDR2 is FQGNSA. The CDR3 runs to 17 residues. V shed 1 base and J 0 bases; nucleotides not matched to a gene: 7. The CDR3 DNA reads TGTGCCAGCAGCTTAGATGGGACAGGGTATCCCTCCTACGAGCAGTACTTC. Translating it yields CASSLDGTGYPSYEQYF.

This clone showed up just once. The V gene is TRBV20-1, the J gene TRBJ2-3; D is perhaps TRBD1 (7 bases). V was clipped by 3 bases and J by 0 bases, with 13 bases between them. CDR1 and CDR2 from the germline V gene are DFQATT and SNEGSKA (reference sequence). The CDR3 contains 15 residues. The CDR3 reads CSASFAGGSTDTQYF. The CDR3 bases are TGCAGTGCTAGTTTTGCAGGGGGGAGCACAGATACGCAGTATTTT.

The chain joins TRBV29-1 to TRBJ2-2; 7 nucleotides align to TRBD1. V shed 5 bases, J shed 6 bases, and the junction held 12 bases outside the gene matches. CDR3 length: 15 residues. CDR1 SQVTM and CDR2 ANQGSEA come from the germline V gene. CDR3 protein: CSVTTGFGKAGELFF. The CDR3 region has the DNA TGCAGCGTTACGACAGGGTTCGGCAAGGCCGGGGAGCTGTTTTTT.

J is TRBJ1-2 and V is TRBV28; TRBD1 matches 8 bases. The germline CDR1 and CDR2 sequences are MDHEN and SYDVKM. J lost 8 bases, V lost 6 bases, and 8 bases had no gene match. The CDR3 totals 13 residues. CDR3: CASRKGQVGGYTF. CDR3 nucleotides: TGTGCCAGCAGAAAGGGACAGGTGGGCGGCTACACCTTC.

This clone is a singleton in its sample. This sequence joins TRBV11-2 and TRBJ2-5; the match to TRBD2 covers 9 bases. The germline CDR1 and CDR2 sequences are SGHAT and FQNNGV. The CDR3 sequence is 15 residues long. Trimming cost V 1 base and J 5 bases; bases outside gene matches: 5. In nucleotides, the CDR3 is TGTGCCAGCAGCTTAGTAAGGCGGGGGGGGGAGACCCAGTACTTC. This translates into CASSLVRRGGETQYF.

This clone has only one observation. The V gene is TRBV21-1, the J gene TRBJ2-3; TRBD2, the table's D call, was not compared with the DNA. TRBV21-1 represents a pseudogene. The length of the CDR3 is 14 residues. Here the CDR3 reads CASSKRPSGDTQYF. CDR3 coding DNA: TGTGCCAGCAGCAAAAGGCCCAGCGGCGATACGCAGTATTTT.

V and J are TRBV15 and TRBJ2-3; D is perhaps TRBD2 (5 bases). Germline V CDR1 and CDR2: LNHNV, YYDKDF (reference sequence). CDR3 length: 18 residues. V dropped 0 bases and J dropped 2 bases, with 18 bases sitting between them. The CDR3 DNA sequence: TGTGCCACCAGCAGAGAGAGAGGGATTAGAGGTCCCACAGATACGCAGTATTTT. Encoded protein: CATSRERGIRGPTDTQYF.

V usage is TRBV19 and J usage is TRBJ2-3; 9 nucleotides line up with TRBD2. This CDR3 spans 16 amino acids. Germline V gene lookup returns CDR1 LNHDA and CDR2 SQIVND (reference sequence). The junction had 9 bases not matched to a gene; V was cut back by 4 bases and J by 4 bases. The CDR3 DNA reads TGTGCCAGTAGTAGGTTTCGCGGGGGGGAGTCAGATACGCAGTATTTT. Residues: CASSRFRGGESDTQYF.

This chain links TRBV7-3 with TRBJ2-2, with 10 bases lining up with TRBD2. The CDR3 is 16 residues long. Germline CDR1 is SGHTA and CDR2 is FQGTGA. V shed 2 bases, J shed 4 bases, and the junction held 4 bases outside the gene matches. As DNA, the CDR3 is TGTGCCAGCAGCTTAGGGGCTAGCGGGGGCACCGGGGAGCTGTTTTTT. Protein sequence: CASSLGASGGTGELFF.

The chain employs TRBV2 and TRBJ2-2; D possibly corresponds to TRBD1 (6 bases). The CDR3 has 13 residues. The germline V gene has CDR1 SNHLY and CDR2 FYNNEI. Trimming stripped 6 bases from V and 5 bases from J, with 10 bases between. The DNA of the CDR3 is TGTGCCAGCAGGTTGGGACATACCGGGGAGCTGTTTTTT. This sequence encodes CASRLGHTGELFF.

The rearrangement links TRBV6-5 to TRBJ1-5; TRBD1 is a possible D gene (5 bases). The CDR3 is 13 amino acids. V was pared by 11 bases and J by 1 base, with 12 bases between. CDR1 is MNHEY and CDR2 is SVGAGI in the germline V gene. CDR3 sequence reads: CAGGDRSNQPQHF. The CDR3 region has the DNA TGTGCCGGGGGGGACCGAAGCAATCAGCCCCAGCATTTT.

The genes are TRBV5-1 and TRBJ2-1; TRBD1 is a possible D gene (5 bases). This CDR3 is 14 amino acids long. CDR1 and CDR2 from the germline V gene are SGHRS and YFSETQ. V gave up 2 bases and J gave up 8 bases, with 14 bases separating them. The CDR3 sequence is CASSLWPQGDEQFF. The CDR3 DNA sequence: TGCGCCAGCAGCTTATGGCCCCAGGGCGATGAGCAGTTCTTC.

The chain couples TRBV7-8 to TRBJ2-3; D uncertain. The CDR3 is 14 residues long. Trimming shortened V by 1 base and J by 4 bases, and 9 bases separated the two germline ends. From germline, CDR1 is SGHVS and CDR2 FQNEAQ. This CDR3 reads CASSLEIFADTQYF. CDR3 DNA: TGTGCCAGCAGCTTAGAAATATTCGCAGATACGCAGTATTTT. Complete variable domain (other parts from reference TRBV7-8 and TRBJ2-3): GAGVSQSPRYKVAKRGQDVALRCDPISGHVSLFWYQQALGQGPEFLTYFQNEAQLDKSGLPSDRFFAERPEGSVSTLKIQRTQQEDSAVYLCASSLEIFADTQYFGPGTRLTVL.